The table lists the clone carrying this T cell receptor (beta chain) with many counts. Its antigen remains unidentified. Germline CDR1 reads LGHNT; CDR2 reads FRNRAP. V lost 2 bases, J lost 2 bases, and 7 bases lay in between. This CDR3 is built from 14 residues. Each CDR3 protein gets one entry after TCRdb re-called the reads with MiXCR. This sample has about 900,000 distinct CDR3 sequences, with approximately 32% found just once. This specimen comes from a study of T cell repertoires in cytomegalovirus infection. Overall study context: An indication of both CMV infection and matching HLA type came from public TCR beta signatures.

Overall study findings and caveats: What dominated the ex vivo response were HLA-C-restricted CMV-specific TCR beta clonotypes. Summed frequency of shared TCR beta families picked out CMV carriers who also had the relevant HLA.

The V and J genes are TRBV12-5 and TRBJ1-3; D is perhaps TRBD1 (5 bases). This receptor was taken from a human donor in good health (CMV status not recorded). Some clones in this sample may be carry-over from other donors' samples. The specimen was cultured CD8+ T cells from PBMCs, collected from culture after CMV antigen stimulation. The CDR3 DNA reads TGTGCTAGTGGTTTGAGGGGAACTGGAAACACCATATATTTT. Residues: CASGLRGTGNTIYF.